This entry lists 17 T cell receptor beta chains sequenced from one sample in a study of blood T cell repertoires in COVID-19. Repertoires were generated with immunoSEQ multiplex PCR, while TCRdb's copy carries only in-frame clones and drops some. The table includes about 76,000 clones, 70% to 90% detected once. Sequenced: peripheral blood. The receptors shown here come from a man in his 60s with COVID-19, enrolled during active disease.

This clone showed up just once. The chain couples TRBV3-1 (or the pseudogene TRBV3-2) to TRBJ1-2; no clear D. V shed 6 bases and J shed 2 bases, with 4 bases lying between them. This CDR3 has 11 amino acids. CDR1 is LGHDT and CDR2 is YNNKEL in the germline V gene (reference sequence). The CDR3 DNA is TGTGCCAGCAGTCTCAACTATGGCTACACCTTC. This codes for CASSLNYGYTF.

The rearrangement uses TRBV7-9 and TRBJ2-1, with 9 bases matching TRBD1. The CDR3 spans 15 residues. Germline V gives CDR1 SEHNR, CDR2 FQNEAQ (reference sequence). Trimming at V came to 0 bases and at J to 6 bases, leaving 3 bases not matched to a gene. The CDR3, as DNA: TGTGCCAGCAGCTTAGCGGGGACAGGGCTCAATGAGCAGTTCTTC. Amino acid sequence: CASSLAGTGLNEQFF.

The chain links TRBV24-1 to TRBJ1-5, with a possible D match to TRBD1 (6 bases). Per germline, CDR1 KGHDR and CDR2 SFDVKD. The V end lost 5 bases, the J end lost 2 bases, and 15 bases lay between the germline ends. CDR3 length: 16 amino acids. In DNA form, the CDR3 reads TGTGCCACCAGTGCCACCTCAGGGGTGGGCAATCAGCCCCAGCATTTT. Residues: CATSATSGVGNQPQHF.

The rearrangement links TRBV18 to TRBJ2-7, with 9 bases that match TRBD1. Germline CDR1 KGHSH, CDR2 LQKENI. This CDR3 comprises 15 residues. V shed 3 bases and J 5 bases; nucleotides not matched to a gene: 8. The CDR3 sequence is CASSPPLQGADEQYF. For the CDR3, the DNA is TGTGCCAGCTCACCCCCATTACAGGGGGCCGACGAGCAGTACTTC.

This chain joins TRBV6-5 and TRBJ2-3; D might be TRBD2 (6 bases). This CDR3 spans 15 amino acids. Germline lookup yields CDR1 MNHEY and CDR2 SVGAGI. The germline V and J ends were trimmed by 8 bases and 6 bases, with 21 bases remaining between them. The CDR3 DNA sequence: TGTGCCAGCCCTGTGAGGGGCAGGGAGGCGGATACGCAGTATTTT. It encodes CASPVRGREADTQYF.

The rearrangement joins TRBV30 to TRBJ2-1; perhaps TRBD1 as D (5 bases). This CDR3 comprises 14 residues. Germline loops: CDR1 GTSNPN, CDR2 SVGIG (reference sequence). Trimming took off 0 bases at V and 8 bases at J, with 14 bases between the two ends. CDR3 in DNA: TGTGCCTGGAGTGTTCTCCAGGGCAGGGATGAGCAGTTCTTC. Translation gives CAWSVLQGRDEQFF. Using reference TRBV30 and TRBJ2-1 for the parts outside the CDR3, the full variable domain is SQTIHQWPATLVQPVGSPLSLECTVEGTSNPNLYWYRQAAGRGLQLLFYSVGIGQISSEVPQNLSASRPQDRQFILSSKKLLLSDSGFYLCAWSVLQGRDEQFFGPGTRLTVL.

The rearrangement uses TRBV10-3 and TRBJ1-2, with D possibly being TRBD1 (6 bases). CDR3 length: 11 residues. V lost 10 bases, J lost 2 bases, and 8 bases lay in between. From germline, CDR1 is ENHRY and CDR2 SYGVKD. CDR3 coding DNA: TGTGCCACCACAGGGAACTATGGCTACACCTTC. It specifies CATTGNYGYTF.

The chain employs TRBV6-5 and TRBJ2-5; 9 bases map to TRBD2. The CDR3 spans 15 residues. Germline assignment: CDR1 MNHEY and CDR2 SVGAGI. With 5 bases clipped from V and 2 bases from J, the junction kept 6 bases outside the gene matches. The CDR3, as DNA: TGTGCCAGCAGTATCTTAGCGGGGGAGCAAGAGACCCAGTACTTC. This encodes CASSILAGEQETQYF.

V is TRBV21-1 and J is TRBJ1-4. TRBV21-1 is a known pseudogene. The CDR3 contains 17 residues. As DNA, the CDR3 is TGTGCCAGCAGCAAAGGTGGTGGGAGAGGAGATGGTGAAAAACTGTTTTTT. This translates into CASSKGGGRGDGEKLFF.

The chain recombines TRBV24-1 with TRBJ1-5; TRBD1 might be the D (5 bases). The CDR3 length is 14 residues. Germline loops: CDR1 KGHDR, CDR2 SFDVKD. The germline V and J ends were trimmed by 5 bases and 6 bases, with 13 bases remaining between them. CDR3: CATSVGTGGQPQHF. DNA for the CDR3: TGTGCCACCAGTGTCGGGACGGGGGGTCAGCCCCAGCATTTT.

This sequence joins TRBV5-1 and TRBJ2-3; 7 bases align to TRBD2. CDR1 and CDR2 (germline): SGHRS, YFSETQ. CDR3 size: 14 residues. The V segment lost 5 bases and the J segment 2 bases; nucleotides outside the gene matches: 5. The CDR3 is CASSSLADTDTQYF. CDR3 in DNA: TGCGCCAGCAGTAGCCTAGCGGACACAGATACGCAGTATTTT.

CDR3 DNA sequence: TGTGCCAGCAGCATAGGGACAACCTACTCCTACGAGCAGTACTTC. Its protein is CASSIGTTYSYEQYF. This chain links TRBV5-6 with TRBJ2-7, with a possible D match to TRBD1 (6 bases). CDR1 is SGHDT and CDR2 is YYEEEE in the germline V gene. The germline V and J ends were trimmed by 4 bases and 0 bases, with 14 bases remaining between them. The CDR3 has 15 residues.

DNA for the CDR3: TGTGCCAGCAGTTACGGGAGGTTTTACCAAGAGACCCAGTACTTC. Protein sequence: CASSYGRFYQETQYF. The chain recombines TRBV6-2 or TRBV6-3 with TRBJ2-5, with a possible D match to TRBD2 (6 bases). Germline V lookup: CDR1 MNHEY, CDR2 SVGEGT. Trimming cost V 2 bases and J 0 bases, with 10 bases left between them. This CDR3 has 15 amino acids.

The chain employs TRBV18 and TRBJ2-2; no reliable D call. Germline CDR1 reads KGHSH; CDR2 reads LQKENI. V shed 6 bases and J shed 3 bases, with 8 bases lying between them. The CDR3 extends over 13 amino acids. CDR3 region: CASSFLDTGELFF. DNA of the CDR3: TGTGCCAGCTCCTTCTTAGACACCGGGGAGCTGTTTTTT. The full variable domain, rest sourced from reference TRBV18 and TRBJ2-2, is NAGVMQNPRHLVRRRGQEARLRCSPMKGHSHVYWYRQLPEEGLKFMVYLQKENIIDESGMPKERFSAEFPKEGPSILRIQQVVRGDSAAYFCASSFLDTGELFFGEGSRLTVL.

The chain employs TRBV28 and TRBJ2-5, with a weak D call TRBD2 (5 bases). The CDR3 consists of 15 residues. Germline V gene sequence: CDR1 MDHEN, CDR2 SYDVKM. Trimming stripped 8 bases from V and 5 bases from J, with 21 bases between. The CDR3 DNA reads TGTGCCAGCCGAAACCGGGGTAAAAAGGCGGAGACCCAGTACTTC. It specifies CASRNRGKKAETQYF.

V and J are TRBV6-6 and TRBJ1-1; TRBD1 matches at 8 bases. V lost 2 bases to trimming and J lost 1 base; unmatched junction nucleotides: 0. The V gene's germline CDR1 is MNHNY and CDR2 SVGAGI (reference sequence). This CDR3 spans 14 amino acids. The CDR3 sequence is CASSYQGANTEAFF. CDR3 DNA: TGTGCCAGCAGTTACCAGGGGGCGAACACTGAAGCTTTCTTT.

The CDR3 region is CASSDWTGATNEKLFF. The DNA of the CDR3 is TGCGCCAGCAGTGATTGGACAGGGGCAACTAATGAAAAACTGTTTTTT. The chain couples TRBV10-2 to TRBJ1-4, with 9 bases that match TRBD1. This CDR3 comprises 16 residues. The J segment lost 0 bases and the V segment lost 3 bases, leaving 2 bases of the junction unmatched. CDR1 and CDR2 from the germline V gene are WSHSY and SAAADI.